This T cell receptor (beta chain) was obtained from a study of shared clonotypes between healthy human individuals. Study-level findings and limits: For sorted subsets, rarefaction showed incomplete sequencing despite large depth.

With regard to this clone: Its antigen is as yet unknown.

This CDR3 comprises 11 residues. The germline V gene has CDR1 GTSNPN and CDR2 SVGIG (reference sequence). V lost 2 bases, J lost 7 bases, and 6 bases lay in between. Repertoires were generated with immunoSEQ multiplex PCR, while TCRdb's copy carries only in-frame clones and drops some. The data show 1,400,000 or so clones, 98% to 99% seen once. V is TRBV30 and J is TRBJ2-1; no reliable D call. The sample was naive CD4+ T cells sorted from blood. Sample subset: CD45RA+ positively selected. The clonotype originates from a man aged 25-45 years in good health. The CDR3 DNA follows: TGTGCCTGGAGTAGGCAGAATGAGCAGTTCTTC. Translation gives CAWSRQNEQFF.